The entry below gives a single T cell receptor (beta chain) sequence along with its context. As handled by the study authors: Scientists estimated how many nucleated cells there were by amplifying reference gene primers. Clones were sequenced by immunoSEQ multiplex PCR, and TCRdb holds only the in-frame ones, with some missing. Clonal size and the V and J genes are those of that table, whereas D and trimming came from the DNA. The sample records 250,000 or so clones, around 89% being singletons. Patients in Seattle were enrolled during active infection, then followed longitudinally. From germline, CDR1 is SGHTA and CDR2 FQGNSA. This CDR3 comprises 14 residues. Trimming took off 1 base at V and 2 bases at J, with 8 bases between the two ends. The data were taken from a study of blood T cell repertoires in COVID-19. Study summary: Sites across the United States, Italy and Spain contributed samples from acute and convalescent COVID-19. Sources were T cells, B-cell-depleted T cells, or PBMCs; the material itself was cDNA or gDNA.

The specimen sequenced was peripheral blood. The receptor was isolated from a woman in her 30s with COVID-19, enrolled during active disease. The J gene is TRBJ1-1, the V gene TRBV7-2; D may be TRBD1 (5 bases). In nucleotides, the CDR3 is TGTGCCAGCAGCTTAGACAGGTCTAACACTGAAGCTTTCTTT. Translating gives CASSLDRSNTEAFF.